The 4 T cell receptor beta chains below all came from one sample that was sequenced in a study of blood T cell repertoires in COVID-19. Produced via immunoSEQ multiplex PCR; TCRdb's table is partial and in-frame only. Of hundreds of thousands of clones listed, about 87% were seen once; the top ten hold roughly 1.6%. The sequenced sample consisted of peripheral blood. Receptors originate from a woman in her thirties or forties who had recovered from COVID-19.

The CDR3 nucleotides read TGTGCCAGCAGCTTGGCCGCTAGCGGGGAGCGCACAGATACGCAGTATTTT. Encoded protein: CASSLAASGERTDTQYF. The chain joins TRBV5-4 to TRBJ2-3; 9 nucleotides align to TRBD2. The CDR3 sequence is 17 residues long. V shed 0 bases, J shed 1 base, and the junction held 6 bases outside the gene matches. The germline V gene has CDR1 SGHNT and CDR2 YYREEE (reference sequence).

CDR3 DNA: TGTGCCAGTAGTCTAATCCGGGACAGCGACTATGGCTACACCTTC. Translation gives CASSLIRDSDYGYTF. V is TRBV19 and J is TRBJ1-2, with TRBD1 identical over 7 bases. The CDR3 contains 15 residues. Germline loops: CDR1 LNHDA, CDR2 SQIVND (reference sequence). V was clipped by 5 bases and J by 3 bases; unmatched bases: 9.

This chain joins TRBV7-2 and TRBJ2-7; 10 bases line up with TRBD2. This CDR3 contains 15 residues. Germline values: CDR1 SGHTA, CDR2 FQGNSA. V gave up 1 base and J gave up 6 bases; unmatched junction bases: 6. The CDR3 is CASSLVASGGLEQYF. CDR3 bases: TGTGCCAGCAGCTTAGTGGCTAGCGGGGGACTCGAGCAGTACTTC.

This chain uses TRBV29-1 with TRBJ1-2, with D hard to call. Per the germline V gene, CDR1 is SQVTM and CDR2 is ANQGSEA. The ends were cut back, 0 bases at V and 6 bases at J, with 14 bases in the middle. The CDR3 spans 14 residues. The CDR3, as DNA: TGCAGCGTTGAAGATCGTGGGCAGTCAGATGGCTACACCTTC. Amino acids: CSVEDRGQSDGYTF.